Listed here are 13 T cell receptor beta chains from one sample, sequenced in a study of identifying expanded T cells in peripheral blood. Here immunoSEQ multiplex PCR was the method, and the copy in TCRdb shows in-frame clones only, minus some. The data hold roughly 63,000 clones, with roughly four fifths observed a single time. Sequences were obtained from blood. The receptor set was obtained from a person between 18 and 75 years old in good health.

This sequence joins TRBV4-2 and TRBJ1-1; D unresolved. Germline V CDR1 and CDR2: LGHNA, YNFKEQ. The V end lost 5 bases, the J end lost 7 bases, and 11 bases lay between the germline ends. This CDR3 region has 12 residues. The CDR3 nucleotides are TGTGCCAGCAGCTTAGATAGGTTTGAAGCTTTCTTT. It codes for CASSLDRFEAFF.

The chain combines TRBV5-6 with TRBJ1-1, with D possibly matching TRBD1 (6 bases). Germline values: CDR1 SGHDT, CDR2 YYEEEE. The CDR3 is 13 residues long. V was trimmed by 1 base and J by 4 bases, leaving 8 bases between them. CDR3 in amino acids: CASSLQGTTEAFF. CDR3 DNA: TGTGCCAGCAGCTTGCAGGGGACCACTGAAGCTTTCTTT.

The V call is TRBV7-2, the J call TRBJ1-4; D gene ambiguous. The germline V and J ends were trimmed by 3 bases and 0 bases, with 8 bases remaining between them. Per germline, CDR1 SGHTA and CDR2 FQGNSA. The CDR3 is 15 amino acids. The CDR3 bases are TGTGCCAGCAGCTTCAGCGGGGCAACTAATGAAAAACTGTTTTTT. This translates into CASSFSGATNEKLFF. The variable domain in full, with the rest retrieved from reference TRBV7-2 and TRBJ1-4, is GAGVSQSPSNKVTEKGKDVELRCDPISGHTALYWYRQSLGQGLEFLIYFQGNSAPDKSGLPSDRFSAERTGGSVSTLTIQRTQQEDSAVYLCASSFSGATNEKLFFGSGTQLSVL.

V and J are TRBV25-1 and TRBJ2-3, with D perhaps matching TRBD1 or TRBD2 (6 bases each). V lost 5 bases and J lost 8, with 17 bases in between. The CDR3 is 14 residues long. In germline, CDR1 is MGHDK, CDR2 SYGVNS. The CDR3, as DNA: TGTGCCAGCAGTACCCCAGGGGAGGTTGGTACGCAGTATTTT. This encodes CASSTPGEVGTQYF.

This chain links TRBV4-2 with TRBJ2-1; TRBD2 matches 7 bases. Per germline, CDR1 LGHNA and CDR2 YNFKEQ. The ends lost 2 bases at V and 10 bases at J; junction bases unmatched: 11. This CDR3 comprises 15 residues. The CDR3 region has the DNA TGTGCCAGCAGCCAATCTATACTAGCGTCTGGCGAGCAGTTCTTC. It codes for CASSQSILASGEQFF.

This clone was seen more than once but under ten times. The chain carries TRBV6-1 and TRBJ1-1; 9 bases are a match to TRBD1. There are 18 residues in the CDR3. V shed 4 bases and J 0 bases; nucleotides not matched to a gene: 12. Germline V gene sequence: CDR1 MNHNS, CDR2 SASEGT. The CDR3 reads CASSGQTGGAWVNTEAFF. The DNA for the CDR3 is TGTGCCAGCAGTGGCCAAACAGGGGGCGCTTGGGTGAACACTGAAGCTTTCTTT.

The chain combines TRBV7-8 with TRBJ2-7; maybe TRBD1 (5 bases). In germline, CDR1 is SGHVS, CDR2 FQNEAQ. V was trimmed by 1 base and J by 2 bases, leaving 6 bases between them. The CDR3 is 13 residues long. CDR3 sequence reads: CASSLEGTYEQYV. Written as DNA, the CDR3 is TGTGCCAGCAGCTTAGAGGGGACCTACGAGCAGTACGTC.

This sequence joins TRBV28 and TRBJ2-3, with 10 bases that match TRBD2. Trimming took 6 bases from V and 0 from J; bases not matched to a gene: 9. Germline V gives CDR1 MDHEN, CDR2 SYDVKM. This CDR3 has 17 amino acids. The CDR3 here is CASSRLAGGLSTDTQYF. Written as DNA, the CDR3 is TGTGCCAGCAGCCGACTAGCGGGCGGCCTCAGCACAGATACGCAGTATTTT. Together with reference TRBV28 and TRBJ2-3, the CDR3 gives the full variable domain: DVKVTQSSRYLVKRTGEKVFLECVQDMDHENMFWYRQDPGLGLRLIYFSYDVKMKEKGDIPEGYSVSREKKERFSLILESASTNQTSMYLCASSRLAGGLSTDTQYFGPGTRLTVL.

About this clone: This sample includes further DNA sequences coding for the same CDR3. V usage is TRBV7-9 and J usage is TRBJ2-5, with D unresolved. From germline, CDR1 is SEHNR and CDR2 FQNEAQ (reference sequence). Trimming shortened V by 1 base and J by 1 base, and 4 bases separated the two germline ends. CDR3 size: 13 residues. CDR3 DNA sequence: TGTGCCAGCAGCTTAGGCATCCAAGAGACCCAGTACTTC. The encoded protein is CASSLGIQETQYF.

J is TRBJ1-2 and V is TRBV6-5; D ambiguous. V was pared by 6 bases and J by 2 bases, with 13 bases between. The length of the CDR3 is 14 residues. From germline, CDR1 is MNHEY and CDR2 SVGAGI. The DNA for the CDR3 is TGTGCCAGCAGCCACAGCGGCTCGAACTATGGCTACACCTTC. Residues: CASSHSGSNYGYTF.

This chain links TRBV5-1 with TRBJ2-5, with D tentatively TRBD1 (6 bases). Looked up from germline, CDR1 is SGHRS and CDR2 is YFSETQ. Between the trimmed V and J ends, which lost 4 bases and 7 bases, there was a span of 17 bases. This CDR3 region has 14 residues. In DNA, the CDR3 is TGCGCCAGCAGCGGAGGCCCCCAGGGGCTGACCCAGTACTTC. Translated, it gives CASSGGPQGLTQYF.

The chain employs TRBV5-6 and TRBJ1-3; no clear D gene. The CDR3 sequence is 16 residues long. Germline CDR1 reads SGHDT; CDR2 reads YYEEEE. V gave up 5 bases and J gave up 5 bases, with 20 bases separating them. In DNA form, the CDR3 reads TGTGCCAGCAGTAGTGGAGAGGTTCTTATGAGAAACACCATATATTTT. As protein: CASSSGEVLMRNTIYF.

In DNA form, the CDR3 reads TGTGCCAGCAGCACACAGGGTGGCACTGAAGCTTTCTTT. Residues: CASSTQGGTEAFF. J is TRBJ1-1 and V is TRBV9; weak D call: TRBD1 (6 bases). The germline CDR1 and CDR2 sequences are SGDLS and YYNGEE. V lost 4 bases and J lost 4, with 11 bases in between. The CDR3 sequence is 13 residues long. Full variable domain (remainder filled in from reference TRBV9 and TRBJ1-1): DSGVTQTPKHLITATGQRVTLRCSPRSGDLSVYWYQQSLDQGLQFLIQYYNGEERAKGNILERFSAQQFPDLHSELNLSSLELGDSALYFCASSTQGGTEAFFGQGTRLTVV.